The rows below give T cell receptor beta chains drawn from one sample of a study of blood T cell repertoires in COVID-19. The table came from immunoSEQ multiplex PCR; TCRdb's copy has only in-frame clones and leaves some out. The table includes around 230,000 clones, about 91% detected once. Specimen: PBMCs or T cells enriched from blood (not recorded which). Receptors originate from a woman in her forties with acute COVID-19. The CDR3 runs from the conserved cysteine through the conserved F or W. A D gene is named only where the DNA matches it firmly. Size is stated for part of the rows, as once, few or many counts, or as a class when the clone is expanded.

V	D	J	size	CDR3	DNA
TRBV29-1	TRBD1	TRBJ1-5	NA	CSARDSSSNQPQHF	TGCAGCGCTCGGGACAGTTCTAGCAATCAGCCCCAGCATTTT
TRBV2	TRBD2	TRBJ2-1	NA	CASTSASGPSYNEQFF	TGTGCCAGCACATCCGCTAGCGGACCCTCCTACAATGAGCAGTTCTTC
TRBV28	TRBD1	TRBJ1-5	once	CASRLGATGGNQPQHF	TGTGCCAGCAGGCTAGGGGCCACAGGGGGCAATCAGCCCCAGCATTTT
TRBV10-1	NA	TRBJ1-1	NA	CASSESTPTQAFF	TGCGCCAGCAGTGAGTCGACTCCAACCCAGGCTTTCTTT
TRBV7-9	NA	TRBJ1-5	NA	CASSREGGGTGDQPQHF	TGTGCCAGCAGCCGAGAGGGGGGAGGGACTGGAGATCAGCCCCAGCATTTT
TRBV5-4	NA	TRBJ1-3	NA	CASSREGLISGNTIYF	TGTGCCAGCAGCAGGGAGGGACTGATCTCTGGAAACACCATATATTTT
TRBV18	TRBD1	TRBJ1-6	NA	CASSPTGGSNSPLHF	TGTGCCAGCTCGCCGACAGGGGGAAGTAATTCACCCCTCCACTTT
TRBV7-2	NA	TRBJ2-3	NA	CASSPPGSLTQYF	TGTGCCAGCAGCCCGCCCGGGAGTCTAACGCAGTATTTT
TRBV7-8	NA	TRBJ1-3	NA	CASSVGGSGNTIYF	TGTGCCAGCAGCGTCGGGGGTTCGGGAAACACCATATATTTT
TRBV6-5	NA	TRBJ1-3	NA	CASRRTDSGNTIYF	TGTGCCAGCAGACGGACAGACTCTGGAAACACCATATATTTT
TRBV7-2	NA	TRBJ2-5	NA	CASSLHSSQETQYF	TGTGCCAGCAGCTTACACAGTTCTCAAGAGACCCAGTACTTC
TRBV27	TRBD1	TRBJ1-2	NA	CASTTLDRGFGYTF	TGTGCCAGCACTACCCTTGACAGGGGATTTGGCTACACCTTC
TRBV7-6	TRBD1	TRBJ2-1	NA	CASSQDRGRSWFF	TGTGCCAGCAGCCAGGACAGGGGCAGAAGTTGGTTCTTC
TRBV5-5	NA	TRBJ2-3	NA	CASSFRDFTDTQYF	TGTGCCAGCAGCTTCCGGGACTTCACAGATACGCAGTATTTT
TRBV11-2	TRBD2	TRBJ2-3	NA	CASSLGLAFDTQYF	TGTGCCAGCAGCTTGGGACTAGCTTTCGATACGCAGTATTTT
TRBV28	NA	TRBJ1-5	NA	CASSPTAINQPQHF	TGTGCCAGCAGCCCGACAGCTATCAATCAGCCCCAGCATTTT
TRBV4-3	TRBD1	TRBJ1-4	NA	CASSPGTVNEKLFF	TGCGCCAGCAGCCCTGGGACAGTTAATGAAAAACTGTTTTTT
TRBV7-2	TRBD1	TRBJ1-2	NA	CASSQGANYGYTF	TGTGCCAGCAGCCAGGGGGCAAACTATGGCTACACCTTC
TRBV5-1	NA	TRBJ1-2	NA	CASSQDSHYGYTF	TGCGCCAGCAGCCAGGACAGCCACTATGGCTACACCTTC
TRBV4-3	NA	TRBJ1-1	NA	CASSQDRGANGEAFF	TGCGCCAGCAGCCAAGATCGGGGGGCTAATGGTGAAGCTTTCTTT
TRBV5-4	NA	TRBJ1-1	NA	CASSPGEQSRTEAFF	TGTGCCAGCAGCCCCGGGGAACAGTCCCGCACTGAAGCTTTCTTT
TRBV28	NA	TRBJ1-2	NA	CASTLEGPDVGYTF	TGTGCCAGCACCTTGGAGGGGCCAGACGTTGGCTACACCTTC
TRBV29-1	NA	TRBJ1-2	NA	CSVAGETQTGYTF	TGCAGCGTTGCAGGGGAAACCCAAACTGGCTACACCTTC
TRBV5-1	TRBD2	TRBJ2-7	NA	CASSPGGATLSYEQYF	TGCGCCAGCAGCCCCGGGGGGGCGACTCTCTCCTACGAGCAGTACTTC
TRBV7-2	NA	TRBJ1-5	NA	CASSSRLGLSASFQPQHF	TGTGCCAGCAGCTCGAGGCTAGGACTATCAGCAAGTTTTCAGCCCCAGCATTTT
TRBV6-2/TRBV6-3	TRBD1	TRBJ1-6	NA	CASSPGGDSLSSPLHF	TGTGCCAGCAGCCCCGGAGGGGACAGCCTAAGTTCACCCCTCCACTTT
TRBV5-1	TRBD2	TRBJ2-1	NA	CASGLAGANEQFF	TGCGCCAGTGGACTAGCGGGAGCCAATGAGCAGTTCTTC
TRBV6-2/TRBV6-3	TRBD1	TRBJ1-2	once	CASSYSGQHGYTF	TGTGCCAGCAGTTACTCGGGACAGCATGGCTACACCTTC
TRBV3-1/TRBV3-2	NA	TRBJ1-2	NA	CASSQEGGYNYGYTF	TGTGCCAGCAGCCAAGAGGGGGGATACAACTATGGCTACACCTTC
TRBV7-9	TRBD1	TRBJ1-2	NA	CASSPRQGVGGYTF	TGTGCCAGCAGCCCCCGACAGGGAGTGGGAGGCTACACCTTC
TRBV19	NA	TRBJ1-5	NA	CASSIVGRGDGNQPQHF	TGTGCCAGTAGTATAGTGGGCCGGGGAGACGGCAATCAGCCCCAGCATTTT
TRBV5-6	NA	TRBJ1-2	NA	CASSLGNNPTRGYGYTF	TGTGCCAGCAGCTTGGGAAATAACCCGACGCGGGGCTATGGCTACACCTTC
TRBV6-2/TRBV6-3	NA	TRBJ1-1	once	CASSLRQKAFF	TGTGCCAGCAGTCTACGACAGAAAGCTTTCTTT
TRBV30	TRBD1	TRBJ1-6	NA	CAWSAGTGDNSPLHF	TGTGCCTGGAGTGCCGGGACAGGTGATAATTCACCCCTCCACTTT
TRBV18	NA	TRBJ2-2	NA	CASSPRAISGTGELFF	TGTGCCAGCTCACCTAGAGCCATCTCGGGGACCGGGGAGCTGTTTTTT
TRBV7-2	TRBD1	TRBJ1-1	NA	CASRATGGNTEAFF	TGTGCCAGCAGAGCGACAGGGGGGAACACTGAAGCTTTCTTT
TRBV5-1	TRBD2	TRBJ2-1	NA	CASSSGLAGTNNEQFF	TGCGCCAGCAGCTCGGGACTAGCGGGAACGAACAATGAGCAGTTCTTC
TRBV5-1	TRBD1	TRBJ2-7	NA	CASSRTGPSSEQYF	TGCGCCAGCTCCCGGACAGGACCCTCCTCCGAGCAGTACTTC
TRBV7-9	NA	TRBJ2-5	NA	CASSHRLQETQYF	TGTGCCAGCAGCCACCGACTTCAAGAGACCCAGTACTTC
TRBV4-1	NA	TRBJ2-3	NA	CASSQEFGYTQYF	TGCGCCAGCAGCCAAGAATTCGGTTATACGCAGTATTTT
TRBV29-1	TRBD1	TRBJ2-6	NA	CSVGQGVGANVLTF	TGCAGCGTTGGACAGGGGGTAGGGGCCAACGTCCTGACTTTC
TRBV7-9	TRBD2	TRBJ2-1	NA	CASIKRTSGSPDEQFF	TGTGCCAGCATCAAACGGACTAGCGGGAGTCCGGATGAGCAGTTCTTC
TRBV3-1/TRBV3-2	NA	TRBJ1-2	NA	CASSQISAGWYGYTF	TGTGCCAGCAGCCAAATAAGCGCAGGGTGGTATGGCTACACCTTC
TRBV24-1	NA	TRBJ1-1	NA	CATSDSGVAAEAFF	TGTGCCACCAGTGATTCCGGGGTAGCGGCTGAAGCTTTCTTT
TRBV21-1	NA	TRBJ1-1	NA	CASSDGRRGEAFF	TGTGCCAGCAGCGATGGAAGGAGGGGAGAAGCTTTCTTT
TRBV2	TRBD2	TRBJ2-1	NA	CASRLLAGRPSYNEQFF	TGTGCCAGCAGATTATTAGCGGGGAGGCCCTCCTACAATGAGCAGTTCTTC
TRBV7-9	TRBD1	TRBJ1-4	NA	CASSARDRGEKLFF	TGTGCCAGCAGCGCCCGGGACAGGGGCGAAAAACTGTTTTTT
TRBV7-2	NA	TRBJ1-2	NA	CASSLDQGRYGYTF	TGTGCCAGCAGCTTAGACCAGGGCAGGTATGGCTACACCTTC
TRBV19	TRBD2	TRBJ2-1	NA	CASSMGTGLAGGKQFF	TGTGCCAGTAGTATGGGGACGGGACTAGCGGGAGGGAAGCAGTTCTTC
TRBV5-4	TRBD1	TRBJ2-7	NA	CASSTGQGRLEQYF	TGTGCCAGCAGCACGGGACAGGGGAGGCTCGAGCAGTACTTC
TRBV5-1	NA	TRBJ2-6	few	CASSLAGLGGGANVLTF	TGCGCCAGCAGCTTGGCAGGCCTCGGGGGTGGGGCCAACGTCCTGACTTTC
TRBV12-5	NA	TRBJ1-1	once	CASGTTGSGTEAFF	TGTGCTAGTGGCACCACAGGATCGGGCACTGAAGCTTTCTTT
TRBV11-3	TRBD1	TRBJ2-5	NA	CASRRGPGETQYF	TGTGCCAGCAGGAGGGGGCCGGGAGAGACCCAGTACTTC
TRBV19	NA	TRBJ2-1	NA	CASKGAIEQFF	TGTGCCTCGAAAGGGGCGATTGAGCAGTTCTTC
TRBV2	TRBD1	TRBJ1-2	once	CASRRTGVSNYGYTF	TGTGCCAGCAGAAGGACAGGGGTATCTAACTATGGCTACACCTTC
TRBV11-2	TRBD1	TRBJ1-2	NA	CASRHRDREYGYTF	TGTGCCAGCAGACACCGGGACAGGGAATATGGCTACACCTTC
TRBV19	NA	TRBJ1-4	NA	CASSVPGARGGGKLFF	TGTGCCAGTAGTGTACCCGGGGCGAGGGGAGGAGGAAAACTGTTTTTT